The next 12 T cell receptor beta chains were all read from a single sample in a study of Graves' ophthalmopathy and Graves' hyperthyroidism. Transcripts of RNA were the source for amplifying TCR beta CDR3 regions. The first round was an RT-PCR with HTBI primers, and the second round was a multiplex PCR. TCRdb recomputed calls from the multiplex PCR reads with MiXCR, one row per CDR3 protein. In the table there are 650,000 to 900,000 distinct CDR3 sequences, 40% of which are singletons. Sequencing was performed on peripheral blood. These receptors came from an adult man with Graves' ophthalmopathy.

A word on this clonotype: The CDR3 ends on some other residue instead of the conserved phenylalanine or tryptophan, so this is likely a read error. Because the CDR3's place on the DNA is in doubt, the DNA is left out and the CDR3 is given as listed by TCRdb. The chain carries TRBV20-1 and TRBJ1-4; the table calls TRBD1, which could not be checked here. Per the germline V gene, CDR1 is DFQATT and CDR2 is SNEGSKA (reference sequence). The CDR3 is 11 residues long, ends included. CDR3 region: CSAEAGTGGYY.

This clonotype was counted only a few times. CDR3 residues: CASSSAKREVRETQYF. Here the CDR3 DNA reads TGTGCCAGCAGCAGCGCTAAGCGGGAGGTCCGCGAGACCCAGTACTTC. J is TRBJ2-5 and V is TRBV5-6; 9 bases are a match to TRBD2. The CDR3 runs to 16 residues. V shed 4 bases and J 5 bases; nucleotides not matched to a gene: 12. The germline V gene encodes CDR1 SGHDT and CDR2 YYEEEE. Full variable domain (remainder filled in from reference TRBV5-6 and TRBJ2-5): DAGVTQSPTHLIKTRGQQVTLRCSPKSGHDTVSWYQQALGQGPQFIFQYYEEEERQRGNFPDRFSGHQFPNYSSELNVNALLLGDSALYLCASSSAKREVRETQYFGPGTRLLVL.

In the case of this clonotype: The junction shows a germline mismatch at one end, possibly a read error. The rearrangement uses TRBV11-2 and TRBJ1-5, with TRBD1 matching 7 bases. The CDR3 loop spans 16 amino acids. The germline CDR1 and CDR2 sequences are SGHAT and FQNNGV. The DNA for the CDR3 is TGCGCCAGCAGCCAACTCTACAGGGGAAGCAATCAGCCCCAGCATTTT. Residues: CASSQLYRGSNQPQHF.

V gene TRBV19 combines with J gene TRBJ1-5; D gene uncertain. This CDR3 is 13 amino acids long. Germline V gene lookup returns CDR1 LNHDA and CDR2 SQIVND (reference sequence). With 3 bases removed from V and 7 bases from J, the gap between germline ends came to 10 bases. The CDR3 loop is CASSIVPGQPQHF. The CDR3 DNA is TGTGCCAGTAGTATCGTCCCAGGCCAGCCCCAGCATTTT.

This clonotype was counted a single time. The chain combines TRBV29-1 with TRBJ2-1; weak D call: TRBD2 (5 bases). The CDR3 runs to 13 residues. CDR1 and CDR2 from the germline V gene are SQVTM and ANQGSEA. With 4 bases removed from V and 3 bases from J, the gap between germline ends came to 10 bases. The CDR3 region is CSVAARDYNEQFF. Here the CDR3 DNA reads TGCAGCGTTGCGGCTCGGGACTACAATGAGCAGTTCTTC.

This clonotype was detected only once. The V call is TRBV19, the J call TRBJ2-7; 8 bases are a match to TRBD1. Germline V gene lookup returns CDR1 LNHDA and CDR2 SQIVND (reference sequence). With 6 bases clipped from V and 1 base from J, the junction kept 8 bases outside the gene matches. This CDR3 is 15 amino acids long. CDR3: CASSIIGQGSYEQYF. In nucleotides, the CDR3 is TGTGCCAGTAGCATTATAGGACAGGGTTCCTACGAGCAGTACTTC.

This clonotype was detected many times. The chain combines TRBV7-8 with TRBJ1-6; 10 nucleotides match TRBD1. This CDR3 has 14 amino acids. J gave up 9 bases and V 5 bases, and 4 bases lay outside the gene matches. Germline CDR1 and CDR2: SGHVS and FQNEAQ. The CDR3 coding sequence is TGTGCCAGCAGCCCCCGGGACAGGGGTTCACCCCTCCACTTT. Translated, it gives CASSPRDRGSPLHF.

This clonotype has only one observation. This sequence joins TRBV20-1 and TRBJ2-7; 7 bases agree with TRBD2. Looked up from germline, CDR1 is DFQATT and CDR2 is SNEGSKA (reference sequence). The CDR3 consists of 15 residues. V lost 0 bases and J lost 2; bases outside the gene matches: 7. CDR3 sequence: CSARESGRGTYEQYF. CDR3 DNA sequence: TGCAGTGCTAGAGAGTCGGGGAGGGGTACCTACGAGCAGTACTTC.

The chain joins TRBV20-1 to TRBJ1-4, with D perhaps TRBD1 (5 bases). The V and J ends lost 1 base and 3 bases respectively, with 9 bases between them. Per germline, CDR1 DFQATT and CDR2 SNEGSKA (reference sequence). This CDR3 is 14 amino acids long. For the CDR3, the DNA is TGCAGTGCTAGAGGGGACGTACCTAATGAAAAACTGTTTTTT. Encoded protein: CSARGDVPNEKLFF.

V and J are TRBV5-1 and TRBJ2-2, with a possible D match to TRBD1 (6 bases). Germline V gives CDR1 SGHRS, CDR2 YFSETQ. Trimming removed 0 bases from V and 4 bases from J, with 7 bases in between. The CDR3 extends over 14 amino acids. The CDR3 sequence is CASSLGTVTGELFF. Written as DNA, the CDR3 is TGCGCCAGCAGCTTGGGGACAGTCACCGGGGAGCTGTTTTTT.

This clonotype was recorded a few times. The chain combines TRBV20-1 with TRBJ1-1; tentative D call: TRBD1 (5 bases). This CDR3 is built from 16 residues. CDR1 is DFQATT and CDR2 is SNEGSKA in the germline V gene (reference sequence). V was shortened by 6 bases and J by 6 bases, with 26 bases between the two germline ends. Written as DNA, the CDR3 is TGCAGTGCGCTAGACGACATGGTCTCTCTAGGGGCTGAAGCTTTCTTT. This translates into CSALDDMVSLGAEAFF.

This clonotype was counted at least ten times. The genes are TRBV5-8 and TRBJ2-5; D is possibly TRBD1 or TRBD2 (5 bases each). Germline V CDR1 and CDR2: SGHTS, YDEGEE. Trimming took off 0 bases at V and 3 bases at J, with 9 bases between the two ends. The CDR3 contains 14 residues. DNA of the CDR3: TGTGCCAGCAGCTTGGGAGGGGCTGAAGAGACCCAGTACTTC. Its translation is CASSLGGAEETQYF.